A single T cell receptor beta chain is shown here with its context. This sample is part of a study of blood T cell repertoires in COVID-19. The germline V gene has CDR1 MNHEY and CDR2 SMNVEV (reference sequence). Trimming removed 5 bases at V and 7 bases at J, with 20 bases between. The CDR3 is made up of 15 amino acids. Libraries were prepared by immunoSEQ multiplex PCR; TCRdb keeps only in-frame clonotypes and omits some of them. The sample carries under 400,000 clones, approximately 87% recorded once. Sequenced sample: PBMCs or T cells enriched from blood (not recorded which). This sequence originates from a man between 40 and 49 years old in a cohort exposed to, infected with or recovered from COVID-19 (not recorded which). The chain uses TRBV27 and TRBJ1-2; D possibly corresponds to TRBD1 (6 bases). CDR3 nucleotides: TGTGCCAGCAGTCGAGAAGGGATCAGGGGCGTTGGCTACACCTTC. Amino acid sequence: CASSREGIRGVGYTF.